This T cell receptor beta chain was captured by sequencing in a study of OX40 agonist ivuxolimab in advanced cancers. Study as a whole: A male proportion of about 84% was recorded, with mean age approximately 56 years and range about 23 to 90.

The J segment lost 2 bases and the V segment lost 3 bases, leaving 8 bases of the junction unmatched. CDR1 is WNHNN and CDR2 is SYGVQD in the germline V gene (reference sequence). The CDR3 has 16 residues. This table comes from immunoSEQ multiplex PCR, and its TCRdb copy is limited to in-frame clones, with some not included. The table has tens of thousands of clones, 85% to 90% seen once. V gene TRBV10-1 combines with J gene TRBJ2-3, with 7 nucleotides matching TRBD2. The starting material was CD4+ or CD8+ T cells sorted from blood, obtained in a trial of the OX40 agonist ivuxolimab. The clonotype comes from an adult with an advanced solid tumor such as melanoma, head and neck, liver or kidney cancer. The CDR3 reads CASSDGGRAVTDTQYF. The CDR3 DNA is TGCGCCAGCAGTGACGGAGGGAGGGCCGTCACAGATACGCAGTATTTT.